The T cell receptor (beta chain) under discussion was sequenced for a study of post-analysis software for immune sequencing data. Notes on the study in general: Among five TRBV segments more frequent in patients than controls were TRBV5-6, TRBV5-1 and TRBV20-1. Strong co-clustering by F measure linked samples that shared a preparation batch.

This CDR3 contains 16 residues. Unmatched junction bases numbered 6, after V lost 4 bases and J lost 3 bases. Germline lookup yields CDR1 SGHTA and CDR2 FQGNSA. Unique molecular identifiers featured in each of the TCR beta cDNA libraries. Around 500,000 cDNA molecules came from approximately 1 to 10 million T cells. Each CDR3 protein gets one entry after TCRdb re-called the PCR reads with MiXCR. The sample records hundreds of thousands of distinct CDR3 sequences, approximately 46% being singletons. Remarks on this clonotype: Its specificity is not known.

This TCR derives from a girl aged 10 to 17 with multiple sclerosis. The chain recombines TRBV7-2 with TRBJ1-6; 7 positions agree with TRBD1. The sample consisted of blood. The CDR3 DNA follows: TGTGCCAGCAGCTCGGATAGACAGGGCTATAATTCACCCCTCCACTTT. Translating gives CASSSDRQGYNSPLHF.